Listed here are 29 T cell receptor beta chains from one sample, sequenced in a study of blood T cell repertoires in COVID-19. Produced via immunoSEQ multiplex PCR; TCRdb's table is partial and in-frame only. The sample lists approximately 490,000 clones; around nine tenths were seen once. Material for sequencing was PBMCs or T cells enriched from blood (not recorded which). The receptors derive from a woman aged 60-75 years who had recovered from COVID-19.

The CDR3 here is CASTWSTGSGNTIYF. CDR3 sequence (DNA): TGTGCCAGCACTTGGTCAACAGGGTCCGGAAACACCATATATTTT. V gene TRBV11-2 combines with J gene TRBJ1-3; tentative D call: TRBD1 (6 bases). The germline V and J ends were trimmed by 7 bases and 4 bases, with 17 bases remaining between them. The CDR3 covers 15 residues. Germline-derived CDR1 and CDR2 are SGHAT and FQNNGV.

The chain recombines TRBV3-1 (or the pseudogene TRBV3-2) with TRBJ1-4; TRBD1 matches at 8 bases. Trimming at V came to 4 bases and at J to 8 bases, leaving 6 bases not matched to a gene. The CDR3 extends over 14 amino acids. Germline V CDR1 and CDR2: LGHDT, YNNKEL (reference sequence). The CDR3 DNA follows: TGTGCCAGCAGCCTAAGACAGGGGAGGGAAAAACTGTTTTTT. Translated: CASSLRQGREKLFF.

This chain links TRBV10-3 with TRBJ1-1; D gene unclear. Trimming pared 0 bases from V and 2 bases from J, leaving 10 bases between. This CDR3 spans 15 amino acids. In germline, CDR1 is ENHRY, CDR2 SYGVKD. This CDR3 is CAISESGGRNTEAFF. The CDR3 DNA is TGTGCCATCAGTGAGTCTGGAGGGCGAAACACTGAAGCTTTCTTT.

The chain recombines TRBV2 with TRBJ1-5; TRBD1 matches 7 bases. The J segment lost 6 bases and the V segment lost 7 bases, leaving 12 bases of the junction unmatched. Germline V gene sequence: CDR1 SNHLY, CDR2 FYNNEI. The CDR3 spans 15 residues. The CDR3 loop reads CASNLGDSGTQPQHF. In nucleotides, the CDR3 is TGTGCCAGCAATCTGGGGGACAGCGGTACTCAGCCCCAGCATTTT. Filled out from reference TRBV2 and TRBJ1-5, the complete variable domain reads EPEVTQTPSHQVTQMGQEVILRCVPISNHLYFYWYRQILGQKVEFLVSFYNNEISEKSEIFDDQFSVERPDGSNFTLKIRSTKLEDSAMYFCASNLGDSGTQPQHFGDGTRLSIL.

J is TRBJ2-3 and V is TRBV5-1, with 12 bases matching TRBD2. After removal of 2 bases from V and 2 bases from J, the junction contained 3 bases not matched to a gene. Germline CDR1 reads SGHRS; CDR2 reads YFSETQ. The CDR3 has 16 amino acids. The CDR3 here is CASSFGLAGTTDTQYF. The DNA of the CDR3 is TGCGCCAGCAGCTTCGGACTAGCGGGGACCACAGATACGCAGTATTTT.

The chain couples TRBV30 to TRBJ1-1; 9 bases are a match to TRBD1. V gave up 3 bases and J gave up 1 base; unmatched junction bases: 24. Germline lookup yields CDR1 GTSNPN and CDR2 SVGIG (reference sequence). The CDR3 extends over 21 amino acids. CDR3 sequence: CAWRGDTWNPTGGISNTEAFF. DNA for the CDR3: TGTGCCTGGAGAGGCGATACCTGGAACCCGACAGGGGGGATATCGAACACTGAAGCTTTCTTT.

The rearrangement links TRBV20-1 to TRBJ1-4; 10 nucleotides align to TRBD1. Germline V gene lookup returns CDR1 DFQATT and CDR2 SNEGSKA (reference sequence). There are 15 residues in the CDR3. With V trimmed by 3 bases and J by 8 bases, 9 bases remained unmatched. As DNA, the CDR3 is TGCAGTGCTAGTTCCCTTGGACAGGGGGAAGAAAAACTGTTTTTT. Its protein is CSASSLGQGEEKLFF.

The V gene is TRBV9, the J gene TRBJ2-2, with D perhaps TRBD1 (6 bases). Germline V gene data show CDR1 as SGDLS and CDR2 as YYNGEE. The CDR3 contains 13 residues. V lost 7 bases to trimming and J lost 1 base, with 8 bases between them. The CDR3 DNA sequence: TGTGCCAGCGGGACACAGAACACCGGGGAGCTGTTTTTT. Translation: CASGTQNTGELFF.

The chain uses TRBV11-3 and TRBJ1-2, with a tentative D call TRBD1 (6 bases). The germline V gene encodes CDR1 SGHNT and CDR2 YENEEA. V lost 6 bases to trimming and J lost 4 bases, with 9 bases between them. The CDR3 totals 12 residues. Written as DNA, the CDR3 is TGTGCCAGCAGTCAACAGGGCTATGGCTACACCTTC. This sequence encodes CASSQQGYGYTF.

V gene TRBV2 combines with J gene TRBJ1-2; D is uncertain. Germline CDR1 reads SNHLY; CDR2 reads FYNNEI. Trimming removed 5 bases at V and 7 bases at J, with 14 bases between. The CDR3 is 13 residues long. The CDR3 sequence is CASSMREKSGYTF. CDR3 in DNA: TGTGCCAGCAGTATGAGGGAAAAGAGTGGCTACACCTTC.

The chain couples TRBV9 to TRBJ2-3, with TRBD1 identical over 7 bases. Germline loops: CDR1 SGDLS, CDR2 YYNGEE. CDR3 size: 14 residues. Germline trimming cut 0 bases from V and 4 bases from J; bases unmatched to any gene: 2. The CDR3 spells CASSVGQGADTQYF. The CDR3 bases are TGTGCCAGCAGCGTAGGGCAGGGGGCAGATACGCAGTATTTT. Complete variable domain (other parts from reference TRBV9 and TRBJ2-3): DSGVTQTPKHLITATGQRVTLRCSPRSGDLSVYWYQQSLDQGLQFLIQYYNGEERAKGNILERFSAQQFPDLHSELNLSSLELGDSALYFCASSVGQGADTQYFGPGTRLTVL.

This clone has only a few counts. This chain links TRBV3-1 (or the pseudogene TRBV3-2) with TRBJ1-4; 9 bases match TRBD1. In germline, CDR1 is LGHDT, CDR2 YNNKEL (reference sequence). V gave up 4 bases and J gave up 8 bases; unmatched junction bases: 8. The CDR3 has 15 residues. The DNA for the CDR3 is TGTGCCAGCAGCCGATTCACCGGGACAGGGGAAAAACTGTTTTTT. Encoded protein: CASSRFTGTGEKLFF.

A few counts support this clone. The CDR3 sequence is CASSHNDRINYGYTF. CDR3 in DNA: TGTGCCAGCAGCCATAATGACAGAATTAACTATGGCTACACCTTC. J is TRBJ1-2 and V is TRBV3-1 (or the pseudogene TRBV3-2), with D perhaps TRBD1 (5 bases). Between the trimmed V and J ends, which lost 3 bases and 1 base, there was a span of 12 bases. This CDR3 has 15 amino acids. Germline values: CDR1 LGHDT, CDR2 YNNKEL (reference sequence).

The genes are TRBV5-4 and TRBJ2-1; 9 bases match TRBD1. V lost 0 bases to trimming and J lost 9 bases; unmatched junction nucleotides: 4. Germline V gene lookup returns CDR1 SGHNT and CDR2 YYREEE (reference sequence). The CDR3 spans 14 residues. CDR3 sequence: CASSLDRGHTEQFF. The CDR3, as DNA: TGTGCCAGCAGCTTGGACAGGGGGCATACTGAGCAGTTCTTC. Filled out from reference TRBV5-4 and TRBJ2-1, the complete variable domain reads ETGVTQSPTHLIKTRGQQVTLRCSSQSGHNTVSWYQQALGQGPQFIFQYYREEENGRGNFPPRFSGLQFPNYSSELNVNALELDDSALYLCASSLDRGHTEQFFGPGTRLTVL.

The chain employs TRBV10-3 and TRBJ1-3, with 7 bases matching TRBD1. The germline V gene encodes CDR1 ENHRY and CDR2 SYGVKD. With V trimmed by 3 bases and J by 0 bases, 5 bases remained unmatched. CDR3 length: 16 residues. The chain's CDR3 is CAISDPGTDSGNTIYF. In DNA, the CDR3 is TGTGCCATCAGTGATCCCGGGACAGACTCTGGAAACACCATATATTTT.

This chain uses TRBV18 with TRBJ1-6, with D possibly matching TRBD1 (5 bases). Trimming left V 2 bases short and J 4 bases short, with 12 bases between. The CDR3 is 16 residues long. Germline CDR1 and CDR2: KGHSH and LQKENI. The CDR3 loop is CASSPKGEIYNSPLHF. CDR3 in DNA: TGTGCCAGCTCACCAAAAGGGGAAATTTATAATTCACCCCTCCACTTT.

In DNA form, the CDR3 reads TGTGCCAGCAGCCCGAGGACAGGGGGCTCGGGCGGGGAGCTGTTTTTT. This encodes CASSPRTGGSGGELFF. The chain has TRBV7-2 and TRBJ2-2, with 11 bases lining up with TRBD1. CDR1 and CDR2 (germline): SGHTA, FQGNSA. The V segment lost 5 bases and the J segment 7 bases; nucleotides outside the gene matches: 9. This CDR3 has 16 amino acids.

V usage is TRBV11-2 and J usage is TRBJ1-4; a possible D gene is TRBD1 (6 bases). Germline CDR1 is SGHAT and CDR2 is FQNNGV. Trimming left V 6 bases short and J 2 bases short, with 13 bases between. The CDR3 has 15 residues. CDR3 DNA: TGTGCCAGCAGTCATACAGGGCTGACTAATGAAAAACTGTTTTTT. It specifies CASSHTGLTNEKLFF.

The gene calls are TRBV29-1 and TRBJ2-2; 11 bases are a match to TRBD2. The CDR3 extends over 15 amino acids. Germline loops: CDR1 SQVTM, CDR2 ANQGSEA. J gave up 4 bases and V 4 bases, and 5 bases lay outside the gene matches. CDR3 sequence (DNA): TGCAGCGTTGGGCCGACTAGCGGGGCCACCGGGGAGCTGTTTTTT. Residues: CSVGPTSGATGELFF.

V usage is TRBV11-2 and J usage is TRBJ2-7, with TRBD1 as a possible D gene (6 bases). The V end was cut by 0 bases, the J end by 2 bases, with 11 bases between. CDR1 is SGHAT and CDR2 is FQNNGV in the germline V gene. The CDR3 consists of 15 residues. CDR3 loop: CASSLERTAPYEQYF. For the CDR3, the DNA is TGTGCCAGCAGCTTAGAACGGACAGCGCCCTACGAGCAGTACTTC. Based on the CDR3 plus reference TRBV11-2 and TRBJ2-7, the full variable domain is EAGVAQSPRYKIIEKRQSVAFWCNPISGHATLYWYQQILGQGPKLLIQFQNNGVVDDSQLPKDRFSAERLKGVDSTLKIQPAKLEDSAVYLCASSLERTAPYEQYFGPGTRLTVT.

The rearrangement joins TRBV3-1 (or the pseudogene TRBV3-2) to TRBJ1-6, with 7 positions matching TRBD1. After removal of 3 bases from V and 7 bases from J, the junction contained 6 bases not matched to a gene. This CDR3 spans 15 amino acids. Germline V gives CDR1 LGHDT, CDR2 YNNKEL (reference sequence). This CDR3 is CASSQQGVPNSPLHF. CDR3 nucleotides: TGTGCCAGCAGCCAGCAGGGGGTCCCAAATTCACCCCTCCACTTT.

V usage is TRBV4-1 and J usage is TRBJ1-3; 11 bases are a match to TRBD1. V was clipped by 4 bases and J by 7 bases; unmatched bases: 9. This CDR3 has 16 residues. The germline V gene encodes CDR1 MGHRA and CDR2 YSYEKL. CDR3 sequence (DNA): TGCGCCAGCAGCCCATGGGACAGGGGGAGATTCAACACCATATATTTT. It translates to CASSPWDRGRFNTIYF.

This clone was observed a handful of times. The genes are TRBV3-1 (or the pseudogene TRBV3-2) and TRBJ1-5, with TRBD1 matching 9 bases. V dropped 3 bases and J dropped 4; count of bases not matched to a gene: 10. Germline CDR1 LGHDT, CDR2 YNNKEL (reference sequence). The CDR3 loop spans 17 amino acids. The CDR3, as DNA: TGTGCCAGCAGCCAGAGCCTCCCCGGGACAGGGAATCAGCCCCAGCATTTT. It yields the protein CASSQSLPGTGNQPQHF.

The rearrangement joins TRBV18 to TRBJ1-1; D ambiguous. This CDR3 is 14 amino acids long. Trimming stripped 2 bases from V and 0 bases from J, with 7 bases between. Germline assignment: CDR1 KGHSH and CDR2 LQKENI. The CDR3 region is CASSPNGVNTEAFF. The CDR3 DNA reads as TGTGCCAGCTCACCAAACGGAGTGAACACTGAAGCTTTCTTT. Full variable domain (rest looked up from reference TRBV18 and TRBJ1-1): NAGVMQNPRHLVRRRGQEARLRCSPMKGHSHVYWYRQLPEEGLKFMVYLQKENIIDESGMPKERFSAEFPKEGPSILRIQQVVRGDSAAYFCASSPNGVNTEAFFGQGTRLTVV.

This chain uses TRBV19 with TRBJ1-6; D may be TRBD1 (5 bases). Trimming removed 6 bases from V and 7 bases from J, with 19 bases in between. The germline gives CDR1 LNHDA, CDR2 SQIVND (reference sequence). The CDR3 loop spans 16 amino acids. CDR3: CASSPRRRGINSPLHF. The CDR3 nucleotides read TGTGCCAGTAGCCCCCGCCGAAGGGGTATAAATTCACCCCTCCACTTT.

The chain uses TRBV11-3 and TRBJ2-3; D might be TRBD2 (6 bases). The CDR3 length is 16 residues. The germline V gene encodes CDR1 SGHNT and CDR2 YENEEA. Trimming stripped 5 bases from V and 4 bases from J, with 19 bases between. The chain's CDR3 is CASSPLLAPAADTQYF. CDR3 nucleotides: TGTGCCAGCAGCCCCCTCCTAGCGCCCGCGGCAGATACGCAGTATTTT. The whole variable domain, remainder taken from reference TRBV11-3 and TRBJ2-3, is EAGVVQSPRYKIIEKKQPVAFWCNPISGHNTLYWYLQNLGQGPELLIRYENEEAVDDSQLPKDRFSAERLKGVDSTLKIQPAELGDSAVYLCASSPLLAPAADTQYFGPGTRLTVL.

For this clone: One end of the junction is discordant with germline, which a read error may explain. The CDR3: CASSEVRLAGGTQYF. CDR3 bases: TGTGCCAGCAGCGAAGTGAGACTAGCGGGGGGGACGCAGTATTTT. The chain couples TRBV2 to TRBJ2-3; 14 nucleotides agree with TRBD2. The CDR3 is 15 amino acids. CDR1 is SNHLY and CDR2 is FYNNEI in the germline V gene.

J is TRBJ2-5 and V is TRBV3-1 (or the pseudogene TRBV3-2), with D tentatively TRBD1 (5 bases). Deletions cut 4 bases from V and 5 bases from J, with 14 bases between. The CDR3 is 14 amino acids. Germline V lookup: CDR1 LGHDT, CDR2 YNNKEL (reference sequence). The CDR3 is CASSPYGHGETQYF. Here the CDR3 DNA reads TGTGCCAGCAGCCCTTACGGACATGGGGAGACCCAGTACTTC.

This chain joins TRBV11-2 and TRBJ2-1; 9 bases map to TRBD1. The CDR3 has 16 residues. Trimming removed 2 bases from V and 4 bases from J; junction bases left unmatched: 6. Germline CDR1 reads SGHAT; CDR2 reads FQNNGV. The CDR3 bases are TGTGCCAGCAGCTTACCCGAAGGACAGGGGTACAATGAGCAGTTCTTC. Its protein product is CASSLPEGQGYNEQFF.